This T cell receptor (beta chain) was sequenced in a study of cytomegalovirus exposure and HLA in healthy donors (dated by TCRdb to 2015 to 2018). With respect to the entire study: According to an earlier analysis of around 600 of the donors, 150 million to 200 million T cells yielded 117 million unique TCR beta sequences and roughly 280 Gb of sequence data. An early release that covered around 590 HLA-typed donors contained approximately 300 gigabases of sequencing data and 75 million to 100 million unique TCR sequences. The genetic ancestry cluster associated with self-reported Caucasian donors included 81% of the 398 genotyped donors. The study aimed to test whether signatures of past pathogen exposure could be identified by cataloging public T cell receptors. The study used immunosequencing to profile the T cell repertoires of several hundred subjects and linked those repertoires to cytomegalovirus serostatus. Besides the first cohort of roughly 700 subjects, a separate validation cohort made up of roughly 130 different subjects was used. To predict cytomegalovirus infection status, the study combined high-throughput TCR immunosequencing, statistical association of individual TCRs with disease status, and machine learning. In a later analysis, previously published TCR beta repertoires from some 640 donors were re-analyzed and high-resolution HLA genotyping was added so that TCR occurrence patterns could be studied. Rather than drawing on any new phenotypic data, the later analysis identified candidate immune exposures from TCR beta sequences and the way those sequences occurred across donors. An earlier analysis of several hundred of the donors applied high-throughput TCR beta sequencing to assess whether each TCR beta V gene segment acted as functional or pseudogenic. Donor age, sex, ethnicity and CMV serostatus were compiled alongside the repertoire data. A later genetic analysis took genome-wide SNP genotypes for about 60% of the roughly 670 donors and used that subset as a discovery cohort. Every repertoire in the discovery cohort had been generated on one and the same sequencing platform. HLA typing covered class I and class II loci at four-digit resolution. The number of typed donors differed by locus: about 629-640 for A, B, C, DRB1 and DQB1; 522 for DQA1; about 600 for DPA1; and about 450 for DPB1. Roughly 5 DR-DQ haplotypes were handled as single units for association and clustering, since linkage in the cohort was strong. Among some 410 genotyped donors of the cohort, an average of roughly 240,000 unique TCR beta nucleotide sequences were sequenced per donor, about a sixth of them non-productive. General findings and caveats noted by the study authors: A further reported finding was that TCR beta sequences accurately predicted the HLA-A and HLA-B alleles for most subjects in the first cohort. The study listed approximately 150 TCR beta chains as associated with cytomegalovirus. In vitro tests confirmed that a few of the cytomegalovirus-associated TCR beta chains recognize cytomegalovirus antigens. Correlated functional status among segregating V segments might be attributable to linkage disequilibrium, but an unknown experimental factor could not be ruled out. For the cohort, immune exposure information was limited to CMV serostatus. Broadly in line with IMGT annotations, most TCR beta V segments showed up in productive rearrangements about 87% or about 30% of the time in an earlier analysis of 587 of the donors. A group of highly shared sequence variants was considered likely to be a technical artifact of the sequencing pipeline. The authors suggested that the approach could potentially be generalized to other disease states and immunological phenotypes. Cytomegalovirus status was reported to be diagnosed by the classifier with high specificity and sensitivity in both the original and validation cohorts. In a later analysis, several top co-occurrence clusters were reported to appear linked to parvovirus B19, influenza, CMV and Epstein-Barr virus. According to a later analysis, most CMV-associated TCR beta chains appeared to be HLA-restricted, and the HLA associations seemed to be driven largely by CMV exposure. Only TCR beta chains were sequenced in this cohort, and the absence of alpha or paired-chain data limited detectable features. Roughly uniform sequencing depth across donors was assumed in presence/absence analyses, although this assumption may not hold. Because HLA typing was missing for some donors at each locus, association tests included only the typed subset. At a false discovery rate of 0.05, a later analysis linked some 18,000 TCR beta sequences to specific HLA alleles. Because the 87-base-pair reads could not distinguish some IMGT-functional V segments, including TRBV6-2 and TRBV6-3, those segments were excluded. A later analysis found that TCR association rates varied across HLA loci, with DRB1 alleles showing the most associated TCRs and HLA-C alleles the fewest. When HLA alleles, especially DR and DQ, strongly co-occurred, TCR associations were difficult to assign to individual alleles. In a later genetic analysis, fewer N-insertions in productive TCRs were reported among donors in an Asian-associated ancestry cluster than the roughly 710-donor mean. Because counts were too low, approximately 18 rarely observed V segments, including chromosome 9 orphons, were excluded from the earlier analysis of several hundred of the donors. Most TCR sequences were seen in very few donors, while some public TCRs were found in many individuals. V-gene and J-gene trimming of TCR beta chains was associated with a missense DCLRE1C variant in a later genetic analysis, and the association was replicated in an independent cohort. A later analysis found that HLA-associated TCR beta chains were more clonally expanded and had lower generation probabilities than equally common non-associated chains.

The CDR3, cysteine through phenylalanine, is 14 amino acids long. Only the CDR3 DNA is retained, 42 bases long and in frame from the first base. CDR1 and CDR2 were assigned from the germline V gene as SGHVS and FNYEAQ. Trimming at the junction amounts to 5 bases on V and 6 bases on J, and the germline ends lie 16 bases apart. In the case of this clone: Its antigen remains unidentified. Per-base quality was not reported, and no clone a single base away is much larger than it.

The cohort was made up of approximately 700 healthy bone marrow donors. All cohort members were sampled while nominally healthy, although unrecorded immune exposures were likely present. The donor tested CMV seronegative and was one of the 352 seronegative cohort members. A peripheral blood sample was collected from each donor, and TCR beta sequencing was performed on peripheral blood mononuclear cells. The Qiagen DNeasy Blood Extraction Kit was used to extract genomic DNA from the blood cell samples. Library preparation was by the immunoSEQ multiplex PCR assay. For the multiplex PCR, a mixture combining 60 forward primers for TCR Vbeta segments and 13 reverse primers for TCR Jbeta segments was used. A multiplex PCR assay on genomic DNA amplified the CDR3 region of rearranged TCR beta genes. Amplified TCR beta libraries were sequenced as 87-base-pair reads on the Illumina HiSeq System. On the authors' methods: Across the roughly 640 repertoires, a later analysis counted about 81 million unique TCR beta chains, 9 million to 14 million of which were shared by at least two donors. Raw reads were error-corrected and collapsed into unique sequences by a nearest-neighbor algorithm in which closely related sequences were merged to remove PCR and sequencing errors. Alignment of CDR3 sequences to IMGT reference sequences was used to assign V, D and J gene segments. For a sequence to be retained, a match of at least six nucleotides to both a V gene segment and a J gene segment was required. Rearrangements were called productive when the CDR3 lacked stop codons and stayed in frame with V and J; all others were non-productive. Following IMGT convention, CDR3 was defined as the stretch from the second conserved V-encoded cysteine up to the conserved J-encoded phenylalanine. The earlier analysis of 587 of the donors excluded sequences that lacked an unambiguous match to a single V gene segment. An earlier analysis of 450 to 650 of the donors called V segments functional above 56.7% productive rearrangements and segregating when the between-donor standard deviation exceeded 5%. A statistical classification framework was developed to diagnose cytomegalovirus status using the catalog of TCR beta chain sequences. V and J gene assignment, in a later analysis, came from comparing TCR nucleotide sequences with IMGT/GENE-DB human TR gene sequences. A later analysis assigned CDR3 sequences and most-parsimonious VDJ recombination scenarios with the TCRdist pipeline. In a later analysis, each TCR beta chain was defined by its CDR3 amino acid sequence together with its V-gene family, and reads without a unique V-gene family were excluded. In a later analysis, nearly 600 highly shared, low-generation-probability nucleotide sequences were removed to address suspected cross-contamination and a sequencing artifact. In a later analysis, a clonal expansion index was calculated for each public chain from normalized within-repertoire ranks of inferred template counts. In a later analysis, generation probabilities were computed with a VDJ recombination model fitted to out-of-frame rearrangements, and the resulting probabilities were checked against IGoR. In a later analysis, hypergeometric tests were used to score TCR-TCR, TCR-HLA and TCR-CMV co-occurrence, with a repertoire-size bias correction applied to TCR pairs. A later analysis estimated false discovery rates by permuting HLA or CMV assignments 20 times. In a later analysis, co-occurring TCRs were grouped with DBSCAN, and TCRdist sequence similarity was added when clustering was performed within HLA-allele-positive subsets. Repertoires with fewer than 30,000 or more than 120,000 public chains, plus five repertoires with anomalous nucleotide sharing, were excluded from co-occurrence clustering. The clones in this table, taken by TCRdb from immuneACCESS, are in-frame only. Not every clone is retained; where verified, under half of the shortfall comes from an unresolved V gene, and the cause of the rest is unknown. That table furnishes V, J and clone size, whereas the DNA furnished D and trimming. Recorded for this sample are around 110,000 clones; around 75% of them occurred a single time. Roughly 1.5% of the sample belongs to the ten largest clones.

The specimen sequenced was PBMCs. The sequence came from a woman between 18 and 30 years old in good health and CMV-seronegative. The chain was built from TRBV7-6 and TRBJ1-2; possibly the D gene is TRBD1, per 5 matching bases. The DNA reads as follows: TGTGCCAGCAGCAAAAAGGCCAGGGATAATGGCTACACCTTC. It codes for CASSKKARDNGYTF.